This T cell receptor beta chain stems from a study of human T cells and chemical hapten exposure. For the study at large: Read at 6 days, the patch tests placed 0.01% DPC on the upper back.

The study's findings and limits: Donors had alopecia, so their immune response may differ from healthy people's.

Comments on this clonotype: What it recognizes is unknown.

Germline V gene sequence: CDR1 GTSNPN, CDR2 SVGIG (reference sequence). The V end lost 3 bases, the J end lost 4 bases, and 13 bases lay between the germline ends. The CDR3 runs to 13 residues. Time point meaning: patch test 3, about 24 weeks after DPC sensitization. The treatment was: therapeutic diphenylcyclopropenone sensitization with weekly scalp DPC. Unique molecular identifiers were affixed to discrete cDNA molecules within the library. One entry per CDR3 protein, called by TCRdb with MiXCR from the RACE reads. The profile shows about 200,000 distinct CDR3 sequences, under 30% of them singletons.

The receptor comes from a woman in her thirties or forties with alopecia areata. Some clones in this sample may be carry-over from other donors' samples. Sequenced material: whole blood, taken in connection with sensitization to the hapten diphenylcyclopropenone (DPC). This rearrangement joins TRBV30 to TRBJ2-7; D gene ambiguous. In DNA form, the CDR3 reads TGTGCCTGGAGCTCGGGCGAGACTTACGAGCAGTACTTC. Translated: CAWSSGETYEQYF.